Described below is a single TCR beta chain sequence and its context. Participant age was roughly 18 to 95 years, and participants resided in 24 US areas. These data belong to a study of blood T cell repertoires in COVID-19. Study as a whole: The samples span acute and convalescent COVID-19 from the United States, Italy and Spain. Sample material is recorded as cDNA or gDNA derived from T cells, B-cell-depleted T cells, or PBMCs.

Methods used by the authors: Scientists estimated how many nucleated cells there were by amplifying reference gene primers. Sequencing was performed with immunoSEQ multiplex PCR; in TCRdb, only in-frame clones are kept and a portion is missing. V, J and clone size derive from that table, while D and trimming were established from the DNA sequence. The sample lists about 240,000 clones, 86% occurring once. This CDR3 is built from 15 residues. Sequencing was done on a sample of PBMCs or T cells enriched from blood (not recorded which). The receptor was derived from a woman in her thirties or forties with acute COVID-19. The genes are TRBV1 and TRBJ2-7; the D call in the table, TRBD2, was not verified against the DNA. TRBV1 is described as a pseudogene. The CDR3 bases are TGCACCAGCAGCACTTGGACTCCTAAGGTACACGAGCAGTACTTC. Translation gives CTSSTWTPKVHEQYF.